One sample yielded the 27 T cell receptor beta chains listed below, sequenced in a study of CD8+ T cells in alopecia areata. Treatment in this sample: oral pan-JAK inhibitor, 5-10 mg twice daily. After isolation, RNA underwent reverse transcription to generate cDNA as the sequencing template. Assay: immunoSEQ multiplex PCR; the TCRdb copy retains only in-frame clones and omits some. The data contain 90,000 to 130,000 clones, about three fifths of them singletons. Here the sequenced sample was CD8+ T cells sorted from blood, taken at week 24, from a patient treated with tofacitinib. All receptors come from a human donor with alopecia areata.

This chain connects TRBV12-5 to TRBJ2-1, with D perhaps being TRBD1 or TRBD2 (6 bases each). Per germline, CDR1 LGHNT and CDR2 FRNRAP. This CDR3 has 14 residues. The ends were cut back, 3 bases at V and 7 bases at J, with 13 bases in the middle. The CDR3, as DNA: TGTGCTAGTGGTTTCGGGGGCAGGAATAATGAGCAGTTCTTC. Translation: CASGFGGRNNEQFF.

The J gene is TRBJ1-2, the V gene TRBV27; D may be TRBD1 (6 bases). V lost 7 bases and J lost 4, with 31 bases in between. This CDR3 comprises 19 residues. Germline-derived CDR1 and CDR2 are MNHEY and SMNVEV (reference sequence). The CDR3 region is CASTSLTGVYPYTLYGYTF. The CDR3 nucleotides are TGTGCCAGCACATCCTTGACAGGAGTCTACCCTTATACCCTCTATGGCTACACCTTC.

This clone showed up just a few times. In nucleotides, the CDR3 is TGCGCCAGCAGCTCCAGGGAAACCTACGAGCAGTACTTC. It translates to CASSSRETYEQYF. The chain is built from TRBV5-1 and TRBJ2-7, with TRBD1 as a possible D gene (5 bases). The germline gives CDR1 SGHRS, CDR2 YFSETQ. CDR3 size: 13 residues. Trimming pared 3 bases from V and 2 bases from J, leaving 9 bases between. Drawing the rest from reference TRBV5-1 and TRBJ2-7, the complete variable domain is KAGVTQTPRYLIKTRGQQVTLSCSPISGHRSVSWYQQTPGQGLQFLFEYFSETQRNKGNFPGRFSGRQFSNSRSEMNVSTLELGDSALYLCASSSRETYEQYFGPGTRLTVT.

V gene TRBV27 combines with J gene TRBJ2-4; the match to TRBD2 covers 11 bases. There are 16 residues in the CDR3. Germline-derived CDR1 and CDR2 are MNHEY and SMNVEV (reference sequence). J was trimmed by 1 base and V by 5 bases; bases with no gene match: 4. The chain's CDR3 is CASSRWTSGAKNIQYF. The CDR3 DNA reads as TGTGCCAGCAGTCGCTGGACTAGCGGGGCCAAAAACATTCAGTACTTC.

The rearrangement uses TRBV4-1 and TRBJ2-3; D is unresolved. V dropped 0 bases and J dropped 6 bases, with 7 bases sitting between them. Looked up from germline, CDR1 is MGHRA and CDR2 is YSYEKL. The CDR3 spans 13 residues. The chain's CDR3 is CASSQDSEDTQYF. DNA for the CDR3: TGCGCCAGCAGCCAAGATTCCGAGGATACGCAGTATTTT.

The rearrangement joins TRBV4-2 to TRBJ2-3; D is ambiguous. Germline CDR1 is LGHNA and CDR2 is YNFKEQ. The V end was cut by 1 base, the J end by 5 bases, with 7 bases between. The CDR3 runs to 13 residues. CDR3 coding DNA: TGTGCCAGCAGCCAAGTTCAGTTAGATACGCAGTATTTT. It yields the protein CASSQVQLDTQYF.

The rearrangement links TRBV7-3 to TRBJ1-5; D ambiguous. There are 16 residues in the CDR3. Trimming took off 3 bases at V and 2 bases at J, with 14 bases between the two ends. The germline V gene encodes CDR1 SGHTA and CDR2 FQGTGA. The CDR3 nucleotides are TGTGCCAGCAGCTTCCTGCTTAGGCGGGGCAATCAGCCCCAGCATTTT. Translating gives CASSFLLRRGNQPQHF.

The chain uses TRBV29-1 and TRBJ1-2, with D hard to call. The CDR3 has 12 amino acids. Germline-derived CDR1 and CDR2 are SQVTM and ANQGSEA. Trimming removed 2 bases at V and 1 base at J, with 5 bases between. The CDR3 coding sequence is TGCAGCGTTGAATCGGGTAACTATGGCTACACCTTC. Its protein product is CSVESGNYGYTF.

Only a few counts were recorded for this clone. Here the CDR3 DNA reads TGTGCCAGCAGCTTAGTCCAAAGCCCCTCCGGCGTCGATACGCAGTATTTT. Its translation is CASSLVQSPSGVDTQYF. The genes are TRBV7-9 and TRBJ2-3; unclear D gene. V gave up 1 base and J gave up 6 bases, with 20 bases separating them. Germline assignment: CDR1 SEHNR and CDR2 FQNEAQ (reference sequence). The CDR3 spans 17 residues.

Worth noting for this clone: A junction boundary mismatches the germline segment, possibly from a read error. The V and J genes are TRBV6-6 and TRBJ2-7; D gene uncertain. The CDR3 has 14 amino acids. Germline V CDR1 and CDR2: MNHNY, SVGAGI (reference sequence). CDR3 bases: TGTGCCAGCAGTTACCCAAGGTGGTCCTCCGAGCAGTACTTC. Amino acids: CASSYPRWSSEQYF.

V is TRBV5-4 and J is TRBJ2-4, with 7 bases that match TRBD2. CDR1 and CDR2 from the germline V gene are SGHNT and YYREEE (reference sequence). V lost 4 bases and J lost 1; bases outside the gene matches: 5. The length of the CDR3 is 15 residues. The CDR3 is CASSGGTTAKNIQYF. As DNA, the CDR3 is TGTGCCAGCAGCGGGGGGACTACGGCCAAAAACATTCAGTACTTC.

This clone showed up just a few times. The chain's CDR3 is CASSLPGTVNTEAFF. In DNA, the CDR3 is TGTGCCAGCAGCCTCCCCGGTACGGTGAACACTGAAGCTTTCTTT. This chain uses TRBV13 with TRBJ1-1, with no clear D. The CDR3 is 15 amino acids. Trimming stripped 5 bases from V and 0 bases from J, with 13 bases between. Germline CDR1 PRHDT, CDR2 FYEKMQ (reference sequence).

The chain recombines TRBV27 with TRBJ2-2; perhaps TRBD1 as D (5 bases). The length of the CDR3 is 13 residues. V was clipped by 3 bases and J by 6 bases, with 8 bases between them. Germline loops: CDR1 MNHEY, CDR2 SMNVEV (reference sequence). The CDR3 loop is CASSLGPAGELFF. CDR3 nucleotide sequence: TGTGCCAGCAGTTTGGGGCCAGCCGGGGAGCTGTTTTTT.

The CDR3 loop reads CASSSPPDTQYF. In nucleotides, the CDR3 is TGTGCCAGCAGCTCCCCTCCGGATACGCAGTATTTT. J is TRBJ2-3 and V is TRBV5-6; no definite D call. Trimming took 3 bases from V and 6 from J, leaving 8 bases between them. CDR3 length: 12 residues. The V gene's germline CDR1 is SGHDT and CDR2 YYEEEE.

The DNA of the CDR3 is TGTGCCCTTCTGGGCGGATTCGGTGAAGCTTTCTTT. It is translated as CALLGGFGEAFF. The chain employs TRBV19 and TRBJ1-1; D is undetermined. This CDR3 comprises 12 residues. Germline lookup yields CDR1 LNHDA and CDR2 SQIVND (reference sequence). V dropped 11 bases and J dropped 7 bases, with 17 bases sitting between them.

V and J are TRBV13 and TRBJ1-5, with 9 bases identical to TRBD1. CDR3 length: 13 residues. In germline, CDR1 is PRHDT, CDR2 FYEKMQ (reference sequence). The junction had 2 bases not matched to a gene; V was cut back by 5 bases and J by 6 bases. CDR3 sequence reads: CASSTGGSQPQHF. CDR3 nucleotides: TGTGCCAGCAGCACAGGGGGCAGTCAGCCCCAGCATTTT.

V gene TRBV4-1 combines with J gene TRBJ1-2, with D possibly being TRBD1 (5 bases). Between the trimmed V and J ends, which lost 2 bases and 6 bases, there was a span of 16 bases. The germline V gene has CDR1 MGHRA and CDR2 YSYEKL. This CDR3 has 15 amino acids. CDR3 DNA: TGCGCCAGCAGCCAACCGGGGGGAAACAGTGATGGCTACACCTTC. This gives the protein CASSQPGGNSDGYTF.

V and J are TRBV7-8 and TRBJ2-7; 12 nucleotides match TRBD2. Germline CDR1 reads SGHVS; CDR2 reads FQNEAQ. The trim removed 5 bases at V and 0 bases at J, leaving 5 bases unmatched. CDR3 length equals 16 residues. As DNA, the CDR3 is TGTGCCAGCAGCCTAAGGACTAGCGGGGACTCCTACGAGCAGTACTTC. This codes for CASSLRTSGDSYEQYF.

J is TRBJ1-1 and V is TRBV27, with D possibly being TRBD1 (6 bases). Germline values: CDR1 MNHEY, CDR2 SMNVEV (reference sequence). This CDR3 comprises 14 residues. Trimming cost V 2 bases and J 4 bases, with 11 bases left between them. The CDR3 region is CASSLIGGLTEAFF. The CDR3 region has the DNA TGTGCCAGCAGTTTAATAGGGGGGCTCACTGAAGCTTTCTTT.

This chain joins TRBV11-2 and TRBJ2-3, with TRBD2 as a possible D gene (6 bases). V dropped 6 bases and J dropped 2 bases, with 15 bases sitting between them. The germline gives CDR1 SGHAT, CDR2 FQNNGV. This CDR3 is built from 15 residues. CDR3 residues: CASSSLTGATDTQYF. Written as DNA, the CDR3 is TGTGCCAGCAGTTCCCTGACGGGAGCCACAGATACGCAGTATTTT.

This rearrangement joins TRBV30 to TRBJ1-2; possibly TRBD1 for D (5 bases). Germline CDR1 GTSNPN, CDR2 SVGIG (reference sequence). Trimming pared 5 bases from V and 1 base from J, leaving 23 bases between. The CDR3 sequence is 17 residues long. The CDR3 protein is CAWLRDDSSSVNYGYTF. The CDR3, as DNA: TGTGCCTGGCTAAGGGACGACAGTTCCTCTGTTAACTATGGCTACACCTTC.

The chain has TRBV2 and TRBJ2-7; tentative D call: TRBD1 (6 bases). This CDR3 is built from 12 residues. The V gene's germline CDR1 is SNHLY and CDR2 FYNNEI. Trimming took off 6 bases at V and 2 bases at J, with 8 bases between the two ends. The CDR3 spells CASRDSTYEQYF. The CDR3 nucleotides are TGTGCCAGCAGGGACAGTACCTACGAGCAGTACTTC.

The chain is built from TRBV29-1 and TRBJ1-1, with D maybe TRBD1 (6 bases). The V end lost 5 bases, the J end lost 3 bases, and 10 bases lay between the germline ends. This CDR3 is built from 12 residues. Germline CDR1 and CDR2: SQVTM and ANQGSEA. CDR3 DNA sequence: TGCAGCGTTAACAGGGTGGACACTGAAGCTTTCTTT. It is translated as CSVNRVDTEAFF.

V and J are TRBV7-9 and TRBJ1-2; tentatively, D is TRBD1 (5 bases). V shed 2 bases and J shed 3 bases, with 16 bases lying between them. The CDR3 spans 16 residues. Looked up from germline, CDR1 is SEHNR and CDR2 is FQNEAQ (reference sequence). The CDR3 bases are TGTGCCAGCAGCTTAATTAGCCGTCAGGGAGACTATGGCTACACCTTC. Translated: CASSLISRQGDYGYTF. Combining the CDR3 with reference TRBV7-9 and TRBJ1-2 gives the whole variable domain DTGVSQNPRHKITKRGQNVTFRCDPISEHNRLYWYRQTLGQGPEFLTYFQNEAQLEKSRLLSDRFSAERPKGSFSTLEIQRTEQGDSAMYLCASSLISRQGDYGYTFGSGTRLTVV.

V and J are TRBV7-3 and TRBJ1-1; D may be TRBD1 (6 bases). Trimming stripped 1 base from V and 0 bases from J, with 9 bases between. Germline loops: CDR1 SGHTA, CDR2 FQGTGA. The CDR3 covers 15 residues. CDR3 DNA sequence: TGTGCCAGCAGCTTAATCAGGACAGTGAACACTGAAGCTTTCTTT. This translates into CASSLIRTVNTEAFF.

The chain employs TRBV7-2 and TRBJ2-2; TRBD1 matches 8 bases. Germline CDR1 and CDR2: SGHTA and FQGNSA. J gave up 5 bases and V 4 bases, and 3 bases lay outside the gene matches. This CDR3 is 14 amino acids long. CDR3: CASSYTGGTGELFF. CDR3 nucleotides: TGTGCCAGCAGCTACACAGGGGGAACCGGGGAGCTGTTTTTT.

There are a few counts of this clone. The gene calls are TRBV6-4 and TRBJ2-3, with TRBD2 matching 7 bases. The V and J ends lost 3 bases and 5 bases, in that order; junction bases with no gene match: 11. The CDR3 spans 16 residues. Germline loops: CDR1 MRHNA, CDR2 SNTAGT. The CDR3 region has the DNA TGTGCCAGCAGTGAAGTAGCGGGCACTCGGGGAGATACGCAGTATTTT. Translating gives CASSEVAGTRGDTQYF.